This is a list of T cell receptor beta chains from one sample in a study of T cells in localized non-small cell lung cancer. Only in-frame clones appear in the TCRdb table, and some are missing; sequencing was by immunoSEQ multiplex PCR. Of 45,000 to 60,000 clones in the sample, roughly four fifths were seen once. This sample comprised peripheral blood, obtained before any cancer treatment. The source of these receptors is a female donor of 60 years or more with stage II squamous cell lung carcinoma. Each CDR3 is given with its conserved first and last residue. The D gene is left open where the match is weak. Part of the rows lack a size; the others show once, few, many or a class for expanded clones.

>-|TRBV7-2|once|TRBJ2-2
CASSLTRTRGTGELFF
TGTGCCAGCAGCTTAACCCGAACAAGGGGCACCGGGGAGCTGTTTTTT
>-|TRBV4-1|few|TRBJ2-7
CASSLPGPFAVEQYF
TGTGCCAGCAGCCTTCCCGGCCCGTTTGCGGTAGAGCAGTACTTC
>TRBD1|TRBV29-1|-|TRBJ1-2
CSVQTGDLGGYTF
TGCAGCGTGCAAACAGGGGATCTGGGTGGCTACACCTTC
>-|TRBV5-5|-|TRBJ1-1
CASSFAAGLTEAFF
TGTGCCAGCAGCTTCGCGGCAGGGCTAACTGAAGCTTTCTTT
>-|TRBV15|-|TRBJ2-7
CATSTQRGGYEQYF
TGTGCCACCAGTACCCAGAGAGGAGGCTACGAGCAGTACTTC
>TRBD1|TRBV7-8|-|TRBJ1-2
CASSRGGQGVYGYTF
TGTGCCAGCAGCCGAGGGGGACAGGGAGTCTATGGCTACACCTTC
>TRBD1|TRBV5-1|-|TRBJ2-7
CASSRDRSYEQYF
TGCGCCAGCAGCCGGGACAGGTCTTACGAGCAGTACTTC
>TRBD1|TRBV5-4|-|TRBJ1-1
CASSFGTANTEAFF
TGTGCCAGCAGCTTCGGGACAGCGAACACTGAAGCTTTCTTT
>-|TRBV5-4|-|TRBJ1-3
CASSLGMGNTIYF
TGTGCCAGCAGCTTGGGTATGGGGAACACCATATATTTT
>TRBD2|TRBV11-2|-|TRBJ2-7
CASSTLAGGPYEQYF
TGTGCCAGCAGCACGTTAGCGGGGGGGCCTTACGAGCAGTACTTC
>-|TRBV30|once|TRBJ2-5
CAWGNSLETQYF
TGTGCCTGGGGTAACTCCTTAGAGACCCAGTACTTC
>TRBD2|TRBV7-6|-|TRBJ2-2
CASSSGGGSNTGELFF
TGTGCCAGCAGCTCGGGGGGAGGCTCGAACACCGGGGAGCTGTTTTTT
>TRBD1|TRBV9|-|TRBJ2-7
CASSVGQGLSYEQYF
TGTGCCAGCAGCGTCGGACAGGGACTGTCCTACGAGCAGTACTTC
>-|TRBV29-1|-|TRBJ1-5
CSVGGGVVPQHF
TGCAGCGTTGGCGGAGGGGTAGTGCCCCAGCATTTT
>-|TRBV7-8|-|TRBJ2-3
CASRSGGPTDTQYF
TGTGCCAGCCGTTCGGGGGGCCCCACAGATACGCAGTATTTT
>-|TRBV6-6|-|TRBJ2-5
CASSYYRAETQYF
TGTGCCAGCAGTTACTACAGGGCAGAGACCCAGTACTTC
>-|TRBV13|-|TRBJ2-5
CASSSGQETQYF
TGTGCCAGCAGCTCCGGGCAAGAGACCCAGTACTTC
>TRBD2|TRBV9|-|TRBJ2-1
CASSVGRLANEQFF
TGTGCCAGCAGCGTAGGAAGACTAGCAAATGAGCAGTTCTTC
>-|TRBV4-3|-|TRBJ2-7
CASSQDGPGGEQYF
TGCGCCAGCAGCCAAGACGGGCCAGGAGGTGAGCAGTACTTC
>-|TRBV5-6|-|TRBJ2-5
CASSWKETQYF
TGTGCCAGCAGCTGGAAAGAGACCCAGTACTTC
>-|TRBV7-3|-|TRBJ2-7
CASSLGGSQREGEQYF
TGTGCCAGCAGCCTCGGGGGCAGCCAACGTGAGGGCGAGCAGTACTTC
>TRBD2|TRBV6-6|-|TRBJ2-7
CASSYSTSGYEQYF
TGTGCCAGCAGTTACTCGACTAGCGGGTACGAGCAGTACTTC
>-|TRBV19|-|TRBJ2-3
CASSIANPRGRTDTQYF
TGTGCCAGTAGTATAGCTAACCCCCGAGGGAGGACAGATACGCAGTATTTT
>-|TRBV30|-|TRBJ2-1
CAWSVRGGAEDEQFF
TGTGCCTGGAGTGTACGAGGGGGGGCCGAGGATGAGCAGTTCTTC
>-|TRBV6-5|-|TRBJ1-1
CASSSWFPGGDTEAFF
TGTGCCAGCAGTTCGTGGTTCCCAGGAGGGGACACTGAAGCTTTCTTT
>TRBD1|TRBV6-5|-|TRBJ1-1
CASSPDRVGNTEAFF
TGTGCCAGCAGCCCCGACAGGGTGGGGAACACTGAAGCTTTCTTT
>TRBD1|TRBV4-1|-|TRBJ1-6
CASSQETGGTISPLHF
TGCGCCAGCAGCCAAGAGACAGGGGGGACTATTTCCCCCCTCCACTTT
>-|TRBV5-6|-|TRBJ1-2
CASIGLGGKSDGYTF
TGTGCCAGCATCGGACTCGGGGGGAAGAGCGATGGCTACACCTTC
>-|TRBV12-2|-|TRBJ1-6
CASRLVIRGQVRNSPLHF
TGTGCAAGTCGCTTAGTTATCAGGGGGCAAGTACGGAATTCACCCCTCCACTTT
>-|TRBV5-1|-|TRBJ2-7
CASSLAGDREILRYF
TGCGCCAGCAGCTTGGCCGGGGACCGGGAGATTTTGCGGTACTTC
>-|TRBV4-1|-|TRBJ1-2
CASSQGGSNYGYTF
TGCGCCAGCAGCCAAGGGGGTTCTAACTATGGCTACACCTTC
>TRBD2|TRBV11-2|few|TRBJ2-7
CASSLPAGGHYEQYF
TGTGCCAGCAGCTTGCCAGCGGGGGGCCATTACGAGCAGTACTTC
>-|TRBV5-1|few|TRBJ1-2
CASSWTRKGGYTF
TGCGCCAGCAGCTGGACCCGAAAGGGCGGCTACACCTTC
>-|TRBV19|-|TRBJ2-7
CASSRRRAYEQYF
TGTGCCAGTAGTCGACGGAGGGCCTACGAGCAGTACTTC
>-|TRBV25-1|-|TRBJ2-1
CASSSRMLVNEQFF
TGTGCCAGCAGTTCAAGAATGTTAGTCAATGAGCAGTTCTTC
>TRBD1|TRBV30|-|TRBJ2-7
CAWSTQGAREQYF
TGTGCCTGGAGTACACAGGGGGCTCGGGAGCAGTACTTC
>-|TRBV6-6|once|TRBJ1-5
CASSATDSNQPQHF
TGTGCCAGCAGTGCAACGGACAGCAATCAGCCCCAGCATTTT
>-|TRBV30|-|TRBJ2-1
CAWRAPGGGNNEQFF
TGTGCCTGGAGAGCTCCGGGGGGCGGGAACAATGAGCAGTTCTTC
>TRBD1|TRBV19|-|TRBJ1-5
CASRTGLNQPQHF
TGTGCCAGTCGGACAGGGCTAAATCAGCCCCAGCATTTT
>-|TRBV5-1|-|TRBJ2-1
CASKGGRKVEQFF
TGCGCCAGCAAAGGGGGGCGCAAGGTTGAGCAGTTCTTC
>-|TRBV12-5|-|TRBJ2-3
CASGTGKDTQYF
TGTGCTAGTGGTACGGGGAAGGATACGCAGTATTTT
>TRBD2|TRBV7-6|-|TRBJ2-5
CASSLVTGGKTQYF
TGTGCCAGCAGCTTAGTTACGGGGGGGAAGACCCAGTACTTC